The clone carrying this T cell receptor beta chain was recorded many times. The data originate from a study of shared clonotypes between healthy human individuals. Assay: immunoSEQ multiplex PCR; the TCRdb copy retains only in-frame clones and omits some. Counted here are 75,000 to 100,000 clones, roughly 50% occurring once; the ten biggest clones make up roughly 16%. The sequenced material came from PBMCs. This clonotype was obtained from a woman between 40 and 55 years old in good health. Some clones in this sample may be carry-over from other donors' samples.

The DNA for the CDR3 is TGCGCCAGCAGCGAGGGAAACGGCAATCAGCCCCAGCATTTT. It yields the protein CASSEGNGNQPQHF. The chain recombines TRBV5-1 with TRBJ1-5; D not resolved. From germline, CDR1 is SGHRS and CDR2 YFSETQ. This CDR3 is built from 14 residues. The V and J ends lost 4 bases and 2 bases respectively, with 10 bases between them.